Listed below are T cell receptor beta chains from one sample, sequenced in a study of T cells in Graves' hyperthyroidism and ophthalmopathy. TCRdb reprocessed the multiplex PCR reads via MiXCR and lists one record per CDR3 protein. The sample lists hundreds of thousands of distinct CDR3 sequences; approximately 14% were seen once. The sequenced sample consisted of blood. The receptors were sampled from a man aged 18 to 29 with Graves' ophthalmopathy. CDR3s include the opening cysteine and the closing phenylalanine or tryptophan. A D gene is named only where the DNA matches it firmly. Where a row states a size, it is once, few, many or the class of an expanded clone; other rows omit it.

j_call clone_size v_call cdr3_length d_call cdr3_nt cdr3_aa
TRBJ2-1 many TRBV30 11 - TGTGCCTGGGGGATAGCGACAGGGCAGTTCTTC CAWGIATGQFF
TRBJ2-1 many TRBV7-8 15 TRBD2 TGTGCCAGCAGCTTAGTGACGGGAGGGCGCAATGAGCAGTTCTTC CASSLVTGGRNEQFF
TRBJ2-3 many TRBV29-1 15 TRBD2 TGCAGCTTCAATGGGAGGGCCAGTAGCACAGATACGCAGTATTTT CSFNGRASSTDTQYF
TRBJ2-7 many TRBV20-1 15 TRBD1 TGCAGTGCTAGAGTTGACAGGGGGCGAGTCTACGAGCAGTACTTC CSARVDRGRVYEQYF
TRBJ2-5 - TRBV6-1 15 - TGTGCCAGCGGGCCGAGACTAGGCCCTCAAGAGACCCAGTACTTC CASGPRLGPQETQYF
TRBJ1-1 many TRBV7-9 13 - TGTGCCAGCAGCTTATCCCAACAGACTGAAGCTTTCTTT CASSLSQQTEAFF
TRBJ1-2 many TRBV18 14 - TGTGCCAGCTCACCCCCCGAGCAGGGTGGCTCGTGCACCTTC CASSPPEQGGSCTF
TRBJ1-2 many TRBV30 12 - TGTGCCTGGATGGGGGTGAACTATGGCTACACCTTC CAWMGVNYGYTF
TRBJ2-1 many TRBV15 14 - TGTGCCACCAGCAGAGTTGGGCGAATTAATGAGCAGTTCTTC CATSRVGRINEQFF
TRBJ1-2 many TRBV7-2 13 - TGTGCCAGCAGCTTAAGTCAGGGGTCTGGCTACACCTTC CASSLSQGSGYTF
TRBJ2-1 once TRBV25-1 12 - TGTGCCAGCAGGACGGGGGTAAATGAGCAGTTCTTC CASRTGVNEQFF
TRBJ2-3 many TRBV6-5 17 TRBD2 TGTGCCAGCAGTTACTCATGGCGCGGGGGTGTCACAGATACGCAGTATTTT CASSYSWRGGVTDTQYF
TRBJ2-1 many TRBV6-1 15 TRBD2 TGTGCCAGCAGTGTACCCCGGACTAGTTACAATGAGCAGTTCTTC CASSVPRTSYNEQFF
TRBJ2-7 - TRBV2 15 TRBD2 TGTGCCAGCAGTGAAGCAGGTAGCGGGGGCTACGAGCAGTACTTC CASSEAGSGGYEQYF